These T cell receptor beta chains were read from a single sample in a study of response to subunit inactivated influenza vaccine. TCRdb re-analysed the RT-PCR reads in MiXCR, keeping a single row per CDR3 protein. The table records 450,000 to 550,000 distinct CDR3 sequences, about 25% of them present only once. The sample in question was CD4+ T cells sorted from PBMCs, obtained approximately 5 days after vaccination. The receptors were sampled from a man aged 50-59 years who received an inactivated influenza vaccine. The CDR3 runs from the conserved cysteine through the conserved F or W. Each record gives: D gene, V gene, CDR3 length, J gene, clone size, CDR3 protein, CDR3 DNA. A D gene is named only where the DNA matches it firmly. Expanded clones get a size class; other rows say once, few or many, or leave the size out.

D gene: .; V gene: TRBV4-3; CDR3 length: 15; J gene: TRBJ2-2; clone size: many; CDR3 protein: CASSQATVNTGELFF; CDR3 DNA: TGCGCCAGCAGCCAAGCCACGGTGAACACCGGGGAGCTGTTTTTT
D gene: TRBD2; V gene: TRBV7-2; CDR3 length: 16; J gene: TRBJ2-3; clone size: .; CDR3 protein: CASSPPTSGLTDTQYF; CDR3 DNA: TGTGCCAGCAGCCCTCCGACTAGCGGGCTTACAGATACGCAGTATTTT
D gene: .; V gene: TRBV10-3; CDR3 length: 14; J gene: TRBJ2-3; clone size: .; CDR3 protein: CAISESVGTDTQYF; CDR3 DNA: TGTGCCATCAGTGAGTCGGTAGGCACAGATACGCAGTATTTT
D gene: .; V gene: TRBV27; CDR3 length: 14; J gene: TRBJ2-7; clone size: .; CDR3 protein: CASSPPMGRYEQYF; CDR3 DNA: TGTGCCAGCAGTCCCCCCATGGGAAGATACGAGCAGTACTTC
D gene: TRBD2; V gene: TRBV4-3; CDR3 length: 16; J gene: TRBJ2-2; clone size: few; CDR3 protein: CASSQIVGLGTGELFF; CDR3 DNA: TGCGCCAGCAGCCAAATCGTGGGACTAGGGACCGGGGAGCTGTTTTTT
D gene: TRBD2; V gene: TRBV7-3; CDR3 length: 15; J gene: TRBJ2-3; clone size: many; CDR3 protein: CASSSLAGSTDTQYF; CDR3 DNA: TGTGCCAGCAGCTCCCTAGCGGGATCCACAGATACGCAGTATTTT
D gene: TRBD1; V gene: TRBV12-3/TRBV12-4; CDR3 length: 15; J gene: TRBJ1-2; clone size: .; CDR3 protein: CASRKTGGANYGYTF; CDR3 DNA: TGTGCCAGCAGGAAAACAGGGGGTGCTAACTATGGCTACACCTTC
D gene: .; V gene: TRBV12-3/TRBV12-4; CDR3 length: 14; J gene: TRBJ2-5; clone size: .; CDR3 protein: CASSLTAGGETQYF; CDR3 DNA: TGTGCCAGCAGTTTAACGGCCGGAGGAGAGACCCAGTACTTC
D gene: .; V gene: TRBV3-1; CDR3 length: 15; J gene: TRBJ2-7; clone size: .; CDR3 protein: CASSQVFRVGGEQYF; CDR3 DNA: TGTGCCAGCAGCCAAGTTTTTAGGGTAGGCGGCGAGCAGTACTTC
D gene: TRBD2; V gene: TRBV29-1; CDR3 length: 13; J gene: TRBJ2-7; clone size: few; CDR3 protein: CSVKGRLAVEQYF; CDR3 DNA: TGCAGCGTTAAAGGGCGTCTAGCGGTGGAGCAGTACTTC
D gene: .; V gene: TRBV24-1; CDR3 length: 15; J gene: TRBJ2-5; clone size: few; CDR3 protein: CATSDSRGLEETQYF; CDR3 DNA: TGTGCCACCAGTGACAGCAGGGGTCTGGAGGAGACCCAGTACTTC
D gene: .; V gene: TRBV12-3/TRBV12-4; CDR3 length: 14; J gene: TRBJ2-7; clone size: .; CDR3 protein: CASSLGPRGSEQYF; CDR3 DNA: TGTGCCAGCAGTTTAGGGCCTAGAGGATCCGAGCAGTACTTC
D gene: TRBD1; V gene: TRBV11-2; CDR3 length: 17; J gene: TRBJ2-7; clone size: few; CDR3 protein: CASSPVRGTASSYEQYF; CDR3 DNA: TGTGCCAGCAGCCCGGTTAGAGGGACAGCAAGCTCCTACGAGCAGTACTTC
D gene: .; V gene: TRBV5-1; CDR3 length: 12; J gene: TRBJ2-7; clone size: few; CDR3 protein: CASSLGEAEQYF; CDR3 DNA: TGCGCCAGCAGCTTGGGGGAGGCCGAGCAGTACTTC
D gene: TRBD2; V gene: TRBV10-3; CDR3 length: 17; J gene: TRBJ2-3; clone size: .; CDR3 protein: CAISGLAGGISTDTQYF; CDR3 DNA: TGTGCCATCAGTGGACTAGCGGGAGGCATCTCCACAGATACGCAGTATTTT
D gene: .; V gene: TRBV30; CDR3 length: 13; J gene: TRBJ2-7; clone size: .; CDR3 protein: CAWTRDNGDEQYF; CDR3 DNA: TGTGCCTGGACTAGGGACAATGGGGACGAGCAGTACTTC
D gene: TRBD1; V gene: TRBV20-1; CDR3 length: 14; J gene: TRBJ2-1; clone size: many; CDR3 protein: CSARQGATYNEQFF; CDR3 DNA: TGCAGTGCTAGGCAGGGGGCTACCTACAATGAGCAGTTCTTC
D gene: TRBD2; V gene: TRBV2; CDR3 length: 16; J gene: TRBJ2-1; clone size: .; CDR3 protein: CASRKGLAGGNNEQFF; CDR3 DNA: TGTGCCAGCAGGAAGGGACTAGCGGGGGGTAACAATGAGCAGTTCTTC
D gene: .; V gene: TRBV5-1; CDR3 length: 15; J gene: TRBJ2-2; clone size: .; CDR3 protein: CASSLKGSNTGELFF; CDR3 DNA: TGCGCCAGCAGCTTGAAGGGATCGAACACCGGGGAGCTGTTTTTT
D gene: .; V gene: TRBV27; CDR3 length: 13; J gene: TRBJ2-7; clone size: .; CDR3 protein: CASGLQGSYEQYF; CDR3 DNA: TGTGCCAGCGGTCTTCAGGGTTCCTACGAGCAGTACTTC
D gene: .; V gene: TRBV5-6; CDR3 length: 13; J gene: TRBJ2-7; clone size: .; CDR3 protein: CASNPRGPYEQYF; CDR3 DNA: TGTGCCAGCAACCCGAGGGGCCCCTACGAGCAGTACTTC
D gene: TRBD2; V gene: TRBV20-1; CDR3 length: 17; J gene: TRBJ2-1; clone size: .; CDR3 protein: CSARDLAGGGSYNEQFF; CDR3 DNA: TGCAGTGCTAGAGATTTAGCGGGCGGGGGGTCCTACAATGAGCAGTTCTTC
D gene: .; V gene: TRBV12-3/TRBV12-4; CDR3 length: 12; J gene: TRBJ2-1; clone size: .; CDR3 protein: CASRRGDNEQFF; CDR3 DNA: TGTGCCAGCAGGCGAGGCGACAATGAGCAGTTCTTC
D gene: TRBD1; V gene: TRBV5-1; CDR3 length: 16; J gene: TRBJ1-1; clone size: .; CDR3 protein: CASSSSGTGVGTEAFF; CDR3 DNA: TGCGCCAGCAGCTCATCCGGGACAGGGGTGGGCACTGAAGCTTTCTTT
D gene: .; V gene: TRBV4-2; CDR3 length: 16; J gene: TRBJ2-7; clone size: few; CDR3 protein: CASSQFGENPPGEQYF; CDR3 DNA: TGTGCCAGCAGCCAATTCGGGGAGAACCCTCCGGGGGAGCAGTACTTC
D gene: .; V gene: TRBV5-1; CDR3 length: 14; J gene: TRBJ2-2; clone size: .; CDR3 protein: CASSRGENTGELFF; CDR3 DNA: TGCGCCAGCAGCCGTGGGGAGAACACCGGGGAGCTGTTTTTT
D gene: .; V gene: TRBV15; CDR3 length: 13; J gene: TRBJ1-6; clone size: .; CDR3 protein: CATSDGYNSPLHF; CDR3 DNA: TGTGCCACCAGCGACGGATATAATTCACCCCTCCACTTT
D gene: .; V gene: TRBV24-1; CDR3 length: 13; J gene: TRBJ2-2; clone size: few; CDR3 protein: CATSTPGGGELFF; CDR3 DNA: TGTGCCACCAGTACCCCCGGTGGCGGGGAGCTGTTTTTT
D gene: .; V gene: TRBV4-3; CDR3 length: 14; J gene: TRBJ1-2; clone size: few; CDR3 protein: CASSQDPYSRGYTF; CDR3 DNA: TGCGCCAGCAGCCAAGATCCATATTCTCGTGGCTACACCTTC
D gene: TRBD2; V gene: TRBV19; CDR3 length: 15; J gene: TRBJ2-1; clone size: .; CDR3 protein: CASSPLVGRANEQFF; CDR3 DNA: TGTGCCAGTAGCCCTCTGGTCGGGAGGGCCAATGAGCAGTTCTTC
D gene: TRBD2; V gene: TRBV5-6; CDR3 length: 13; J gene: TRBJ2-2; clone size: .; CDR3 protein: CASLAGGTGELFF; CDR3 DNA: TGTGCCAGCCTAGCGGGAGGCACCGGGGAGCTGTTTTTT
D gene: TRBD1; V gene: TRBV29-1; CDR3 length: 12; J gene: TRBJ1-2; clone size: .; CDR3 protein: CSVDRGYYGYTF; CDR3 DNA: TGCAGCGTTGACAGGGGGTACTATGGCTACACCTTC
D gene: .; V gene: TRBV6-2/TRBV6-3; CDR3 length: 17; J gene: TRBJ2-1; clone size: .; CDR3 protein: CASRQPRTGSFPHEQFF; CDR3 DNA: TGTGCCAGCAGGCAGCCCCGCACAGGGTCGTTCCCCCATGAGCAGTTCTTC
D gene: .; V gene: TRBV3-1; CDR3 length: 18; J gene: TRBJ2-4; clone size: few; CDR3 protein: CTSSPGLVGVGTKNIQYF; CDR3 DNA: TGTACCAGCAGCCCGGGATTGGTTGGAGTTGGAACCAAAAACATTCAGTACTTC
D gene: .; V gene: TRBV7-9; CDR3 length: 15; J gene: TRBJ1-1; clone size: .; CDR3 protein: CASSFTGFGNTEAFF; CDR3 DNA: TGTGCCAGCAGCTTCACAGGGTTTGGGAACACTGAAGCTTTCTTT
D gene: .; V gene: TRBV20-1; CDR3 length: 14; J gene: TRBJ2-5; clone size: few; CDR3 protein: CSAREDVVSETQYF; CDR3 DNA: TGCAGTGCTAGAGAAGATGTCGTCTCGGAGACCCAGTACTTC
D gene: .; V gene: TRBV7-2; CDR3 length: 14; J gene: TRBJ1-6; clone size: many; CDR3 protein: CASSSGWGNSPLHF; CDR3 DNA: TGTGCCAGCAGCTCTGGGTGGGGGAATTCACCCCTCCACTTT
D gene: TRBD1; V gene: TRBV6-5; CDR3 length: 16; J gene: TRBJ2-3; clone size: .; CDR3 protein: CASSYGRGIITDTQYF; CDR3 DNA: TGTGCCAGCAGTTACGGCAGGGGGATAATCACAGATACGCAGTATTTT
D gene: .; V gene: TRBV5-1; CDR3 length: 12; J gene: TRBJ2-5; clone size: few; CDR3 protein: CASRLQQETQYF; CDR3 DNA: TGCGCCAGCAGACTGCAGCAAGAGACCCAGTACTTC
D gene: TRBD2; V gene: TRBV28; CDR3 length: 16; J gene: TRBJ2-7; clone size: .; CDR3 protein: CASSLSGGRFFYEQYF; CDR3 DNA: TGTGCCAGCAGTTTATCGGGCGGGAGGTTTTTCTACGAGCAGTACTTC
D gene: .; V gene: TRBV5-1; CDR3 length: 14; J gene: TRBJ1-4; clone size: many; CDR3 protein: CASSLDGEGEKLFF; CDR3 DNA: TGCGCCAGCAGCTTGGACGGAGAGGGGGAAAAACTGTTTTTT
D gene: .; V gene: TRBV20-1; CDR3 length: 14; J gene: TRBJ2-3; clone size: many; CDR3 protein: CSADLRDSTDTQYF; CDR3 DNA: TGCAGTGCGGATCTGCGGGATAGCACAGATACGCAGTATTTT
D gene: TRBD2; V gene: TRBV28; CDR3 length: 17; J gene: TRBJ2-6; clone size: .; CDR3 protein: CASSSGTSGIGANVLTF; CDR3 DNA: TGTGCCAGCAGTTCCGGGACTAGCGGGATCGGGGCCAACGTCCTGACTTTC
D gene: .; V gene: TRBV14; CDR3 length: 15; J gene: TRBJ2-5; clone size: few; CDR3 protein: CASSQFGTLQETQYF; CDR3 DNA: TGTGCCAGCAGCCAATTCGGGACTCTCCAAGAGACCCAGTACTTC
D gene: .; V gene: TRBV15; CDR3 length: 13; J gene: TRBJ2-7; clone size: .; CDR3 protein: CATTTGPRGEQYF; CDR3 DNA: TGTGCCACTACAACCGGGCCGCGGGGCGAGCAGTACTTC
D gene: .; V gene: TRBV10-2; CDR3 length: 16; J gene: TRBJ2-2; clone size: .; CDR3 protein: CASSGVGEKNTGELFF; CDR3 DNA: TGCGCCAGCAGTGGGGTCGGAGAAAAGAACACCGGGGAGCTGTTTTTT
D gene: TRBD1; V gene: TRBV12-3/TRBV12-4; CDR3 length: 15; J gene: TRBJ2-4; clone size: .; CDR3 protein: CASSLGDRGIYIQYF; CDR3 DNA: TGTGCCAGCAGCCTGGGGGACAGGGGGATATACATTCAGTACTTC
D gene: .; V gene: TRBV14; CDR3 length: 14; J gene: TRBJ2-7; clone size: few; CDR3 protein: CASSQAGLSYEQYF; CDR3 DNA: TGTGCCAGCAGCCAAGCTGGGCTCTCCTACGAGCAGTACTTC
D gene: .; V gene: TRBV20-1; CDR3 length: 14; J gene: TRBJ2-1; clone size: many; CDR3 protein: CSAKVGYSYNEQFF; CDR3 DNA: TGCAGTGCCAAAGTCGGGTATTCCTACAATGAGCAGTTCTTC
D gene: TRBD2; V gene: TRBV3-1; CDR3 length: 19; J gene: TRBJ2-1; clone size: .; CDR3 protein: CASSSPETTSGLLYNEQFF; CDR3 DNA: TGTGCCAGCAGCTCCCCCGAGACCACTAGCGGACTACTCTACAATGAGCAGTTCTTC
D gene: .; V gene: TRBV7-2; CDR3 length: 15; J gene: TRBJ2-1; clone size: few; CDR3 protein: CASSLVQGLGYEQFF; CDR3 DNA: TGTGCCAGCAGCTTAGTACAGGGCCTTGGCTATGAGCAGTTCTTC
D gene: .; V gene: TRBV12-3/TRBV12-4; CDR3 length: 14; J gene: TRBJ2-3; clone size: .; CDR3 protein: CASSFTGPTDTQYF; CDR3 DNA: TGTGCCAGCAGTTTTACAGGGCCCACAGATACGCAGTATTTT
D gene: .; V gene: TRBV7-9; CDR3 length: 14; J gene: TRBJ2-3; clone size: .; CDR3 protein: CASSYHLREDTQYF; CDR3 DNA: TGTGCCAGCAGCTACCACCTGCGAGAAGATACGCAGTATTTT
D gene: TRBD1; V gene: TRBV5-1; CDR3 length: 14; J gene: TRBJ2-1; clone size: .; CDR3 protein: CASSTGQGVNEQFF; CDR3 DNA: TGCGCCAGCAGCACGGGACAGGGGGTGAATGAGCAGTTCTTC
D gene: .; V gene: TRBV10-3; CDR3 length: 12; J gene: TRBJ2-1; clone size: .; CDR3 protein: CAIGGIYNEQFF; CDR3 DNA: TGTGCCATCGGGGGGATCTACAATGAGCAGTTCTTC
D gene: .; V gene: TRBV29-1; CDR3 length: 12; J gene: TRBJ2-7; clone size: .; CDR3 protein: CSVEFGGKKQYF; CDR3 DNA: TGCAGCGTTGAATTTGGAGGGAAAAAGCAGTACTTC